The 2 T cell receptor beta chains below all came from one sample that was sequenced in a study of blood T cell repertoires in COVID-19. Method: immunoSEQ multiplex PCR; TCRdb's copy keeps in-frame clones and lacks some. The sample includes about 70,000 clones, over 80% of them seen just once. The source material was peripheral blood. The origin of the receptors is a woman aged 55 to 70 with acute or convalescent COVID-19.

This chain links TRBV6-4 with TRBJ1-1; D not certain. Germline-derived CDR1 and CDR2 are MRHNA and SNTAGT. CDR3 length equals 18 residues. Trimming stripped 8 bases from V and 1 base from J, with 26 bases between. The CDR3 loop reads CASYLIGPPDLRNTEAFF. DNA of the CDR3: TGTGCCAGCTATCTAATTGGTCCCCCCGATTTGAGGAACACTGAAGCTTTCTTT.

This clone was recorded only once. The CDR3 region is CAWNMAVTGELFF. DNA for the CDR3: TGTGCCTGGAATATGGCCGTCACCGGGGAGCTGTTTTTT. The gene calls are TRBV30 and TRBJ2-2, with no clear D. The CDR3 is 13 amino acids. CDR1 and CDR2 (germline): GTSNPN, SVGIG (reference sequence). Trimming shortened V by 4 bases and J by 4 bases, and 10 bases separated the two germline ends.